This T cell receptor beta chain was observed in a study of breast tumors, draining lymph nodes, adjacent tissues. General observations from the study: Tumor TCR diversity was below lymph nodes but above nontumor tissue. Data fit most tumor T cells coming from lymph node, expanding in tumor. That most tumor T cells come from lymph nodes remained unproven. Luminal-like breast cancer showed significantly greater tumor-nontumor repertoire similarity than basal-like breast cancer did.

Breast cancer patients provided tissue from their axillary draining lymph nodes. Remarks on this clonotype: What it recognizes is unknown.

MiXCR was run by TCRdb on the multiplex PCR reads, yielding one entry per CDR3 protein. Of some 150,000 distinct CDR3 sequences listed, around 35% are singletons. Sequencing was done on a sample of axillary lymph node tissue. The sequence derives from a female donor with breast cancer. Some clones in this sample may be carry-over from other donors' samples.

CDR3 DNA: TGCAGTGCTTCCGGGACTAGCGGTAGCACAGATACGCAGTATTTT. Its protein product is CSASGTSGSTDTQYF. The chain has TRBV20-1 and TRBJ2-3; 11 bases agree with TRBD2. The CDR3 runs 15 residues. CDR1 and CDR2 from the germline V gene are DFQATT and SNEGSKA (reference sequence). Trimming cost V 5 bases and J 0 bases; bases outside gene matches: 4.